This entry lists 3 T cell receptor beta chains sequenced from one sample in a study of blood T cell repertoires in COVID-19. Only in-frame clones appear in the TCRdb table, and some are missing; sequencing was by immunoSEQ multiplex PCR. The profile shows more than 150,000 clones, around 87% of them singletons. Sequencing was carried out using peripheral blood. Receptors originate from a man in his forties or fifties with active or convalescent COVID-19.

V usage is TRBV4-1 and J usage is TRBJ1-5, with D possibly matching TRBD1 (6 bases). The CDR3 length is 15 residues. Per the germline V gene, CDR1 is MGHRA and CDR2 is YSYEKL. The V end lost 3 bases, the J end lost 1 base, and 10 bases lay between the germline ends. DNA for the CDR3: TGCGCCAGCAGCCAGCTGGGACAAAGCAATCAGCCCCAGCATTTT. Translated, it gives CASSQLGQSNQPQHF.

V and J are TRBV10-3 and TRBJ2-5, with D hard to call. Germline CDR1 ENHRY, CDR2 SYGVKD. The CDR3 contains 15 residues. V was pared by 8 bases and J by 4 bases, with 20 bases between. Here the CDR3 reads CAISVGSLLGETQYF. The CDR3 DNA reads as TGTGCCATCTCGGTGGGCAGCCTCCTGGGAGAGACCCAGTACTTC.

V gene TRBV5-5 combines with J gene TRBJ2-7, with D tentatively TRBD2 (7 bases). Trimming pared 3 bases from V and 3 bases from J, leaving 22 bases between. The CDR3 is made up of 17 amino acids. Germline lookup yields CDR1 SGHKS and CDR2 YYEKEE (reference sequence). In nucleotides, the CDR3 is TGTGCCAGCAGCTCCCTTCCCGTCGGGGGGCGAATCTACGAGCAGTACTTC. It encodes CASSSLPVGGRIYEQYF.